The rows below give T cell receptor beta chains drawn from one sample of a study of blood T cells in healthy people across ages. TCRdb re-derived calls from the 5' RACE reads in MiXCR, one entry per CDR3 protein. The sample gives about 1.4 million distinct CDR3 sequences, around 55% of which show up once; over 6.5% is in the top ten. The specimen sequenced was blood. Every receptor here comes from a man younger than 30 in good health. CDR3s include the opening cysteine and the closing phenylalanine or tryptophan.

j_gene: TRBJ2-5
v_gene: TRBV3-1
CDR3aa: CACSSVGRGQYF

j_gene: TRBJ1-2
v_gene: TRBV4-1
CDR3aa: CASSQDSDYGYTF

j_gene: TRBJ2-6
v_gene: TRBV12-3/TRBV12-4
CDR3aa: CASRTGTRSGANVLTF

j_gene: TRBJ2-3
v_gene: TRBV7-9
CDR3aa: CASSLPGNADTQYF

j_gene: TRBJ1-2
v_gene: TRBV3-1
CDR3aa: CASSQDRYYGYTF

j_gene: TRBJ2-3
v_gene: TRBV4-1
CDR3aa: CASSRRQGAQADTQYF

j_gene: TRBJ1-1
v_gene: TRBV5-5
CDR3aa: CASSFSRGEAFF

j_gene: TRBJ2-1
v_gene: TRBV7-9
CDR3aa: CASSVRDSSYNEQFF

j_gene: TRBJ2-3
v_gene: TRBV5-1
CDR3aa: CASSVYRGSDTQYF

j_gene: TRBJ2-7
v_gene: TRBV12-3/TRBV12-4
CDR3aa: CASKPRGGSYEQYF

j_gene: TRBJ1-1
v_gene: TRBV5-1
CDR3aa: CASSLGLVGEAFF

j_gene: TRBJ2-1
v_gene: TRBV30
CDR3aa: CAWSVQTSEQFF

j_gene: TRBJ2-6
v_gene: TRBV9
CDR3aa: CASSLGVAKTGANVLTF

j_gene: TRBJ2-7
v_gene: TRBV4-1
CDR3aa: CASSQEGQGVEEQYF

j_gene: TRBJ2-5
v_gene: TRBV7-7
CDR3aa: CASSPPNREETQYF

j_gene: TRBJ2-3
v_gene: TRBV7-2
CDR3aa: CASSLEWARTVTDTQYF

j_gene: TRBJ2-7
v_gene: TRBV9
CDR3aa: CASSVGGRTPYEQYF

j_gene: -
v_gene: TRBV3-1
CDR3aa: CASSATINYEQYF

j_gene: TRBJ1-2
v_gene: TRBV6-5
CDR3aa: CASSDHSSYGYTF

j_gene: TRBJ2-7
v_gene: TRBV20-1
CDR3aa: CSAQDTTYEQYF

j_gene: TRBJ2-7
v_gene: TRBV6-1
CDR3aa: CASSWQGVAYEQYF

j_gene: TRBJ2-7
v_gene: TRBV20-1
CDR3aa: CSASWIPYEQYF